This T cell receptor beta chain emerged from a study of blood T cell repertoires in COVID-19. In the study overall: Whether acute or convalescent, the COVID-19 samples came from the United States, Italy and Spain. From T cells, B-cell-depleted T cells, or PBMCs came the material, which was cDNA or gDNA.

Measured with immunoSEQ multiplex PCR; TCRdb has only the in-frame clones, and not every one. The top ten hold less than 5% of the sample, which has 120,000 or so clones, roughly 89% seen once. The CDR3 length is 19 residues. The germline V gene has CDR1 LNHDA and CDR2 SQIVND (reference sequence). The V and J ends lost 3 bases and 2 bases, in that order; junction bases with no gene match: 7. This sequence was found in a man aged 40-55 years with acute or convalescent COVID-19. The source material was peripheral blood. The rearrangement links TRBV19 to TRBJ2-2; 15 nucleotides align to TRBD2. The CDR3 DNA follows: TGTGCCAGTAGTATTTGGGGACTAGCGGGAGGCCGAAACACCGGGGAGCTGTTTTTT. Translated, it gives CASSIWGLAGGRNTGELFF.